These 17 T cell receptor beta chains originate from one sample sequenced in a study of technical replicates of blood from several donors. Assay used: immunoSEQ multiplex PCR; TCRdb lists only in-frame clones, some missing. The sample has just under 60,000 clones; roughly 95% are singletons. The sequenced sample was PBMCs. These receptors were taken from a human donor in good health. Some clones in this sample may be carry-over from other donors' samples.

The chain recombines TRBV7-6 with TRBJ2-5, with TRBD1 identical over 7 bases. There are 15 residues in the CDR3. With 1 base clipped from V and 2 bases from J, the junction kept 4 bases outside the gene matches. CDR1 and CDR2 from the germline V gene are SGHVS and FNYEAQ. CDR3 loop: CASSLGAGGQETQYF. In DNA form, the CDR3 reads TGTGCCAGCAGCTTAGGGGCAGGGGGACAAGAGACCCAGTACTTC.

The gene calls are TRBV7-3 and TRBJ2-2; D uncertain. The germline V gene has CDR1 SGHTA and CDR2 FQGTGA. V gave up 5 bases and J gave up 0 bases, with 7 bases separating them. CDR3 size: 14 residues. This chain's CDR3 is CASSINTNTGELFF. CDR3 in DNA: TGTGCCAGCAGCATAAACACGAACACCGGGGAGCTGTTTTTT.

The V and J genes are TRBV6-5 and TRBJ1-2; 7 bases line up with TRBD1. CDR3 size: 14 residues. The V segment lost 6 bases and the J segment 1 base; nucleotides outside the gene matches: 5. CDR1 and CDR2 from the germline V gene are MNHEY and SVGAGI. The CDR3 is CASRTTGINYGYTF. CDR3 coding DNA: TGTGCCAGCAGAACGACAGGGATTAACTATGGCTACACCTTC.

This clone was detected only once. The V gene is TRBV7-2, the J gene TRBJ2-5; 7 nucleotides line up with TRBD2. Trimming cost V 5 bases and J 4 bases; bases outside gene matches: 10. From germline, CDR1 is SGHTA and CDR2 FQGNSA. CDR3 length: 15 residues. The CDR3 region is CASSPRGSGGETQYF. The CDR3 bases are TGTGCCAGCAGCCCGCGGGGGTCGGGGGGAGAGACCCAGTACTTC.

V and J are TRBV4-2 and TRBJ2-1; 8 bases map to TRBD2. With V trimmed by 2 bases and J by 4 bases, 7 bases remained unmatched. Germline CDR1 is LGHNA and CDR2 is YNFKEQ. This CDR3 spans 16 amino acids. The CDR3 coding sequence is TGTGCCAGCAGCCAACTTCGGGCGGGGGGATACAATGAGCAGTTCTTC. This encodes CASSQLRAGGYNEQFF.

The chain joins TRBV29-1 to TRBJ2-3; D call uncertain. The V and J ends lost 0 bases and 8 bases respectively, with 15 bases between them. This CDR3 spans 14 amino acids. Looked up from germline, CDR1 is SQVTM and CDR2 is ANQGSEA. The CDR3 region has the DNA TGCAGCGTTGAAGAGAGGTCCCGTCCCCGTACGCAGTATTTT. Protein product: CSVEERSRPRTQYF.

The chain carries TRBV6-5 and TRBJ1-1; D ambiguous. V shed 0 bases and J shed 5 bases, with 10 bases lying between them. Germline loops: CDR1 MNHEY, CDR2 SVGAGI. CDR3 length equals 14 residues. The CDR3 DNA follows: TGTGCCAGCAGTTACTCCGGCCCGAGGACTGAAGCTTTCTTT. It yields the protein CASSYSGPRTEAFF.

The rearrangement joins TRBV7-8 to TRBJ2-7; a possible D gene is TRBD2 (6 bases). The ends were cut back, 1 base at V and 3 bases at J, with 19 bases in the middle. This CDR3 is built from 17 residues. Per the germline V gene, CDR1 is SGHVS and CDR2 is FQNEAQ. CDR3 nucleotide sequence: TGTGCCAGCAGCTTAGTGATGGACGGGAGCCCGAGCTACGAGCAGTACTTC. It encodes CASSLVMDGSPSYEQYF.

This chain joins TRBV30 and TRBJ1-5; D unclear. The CDR3 loop spans 12 amino acids. Trimming shortened V by 1 base and J by 4 bases, and 5 bases separated the two germline ends. Germline V gene data show CDR1 as GTSNPN and CDR2 as SVGIG (reference sequence). For the CDR3, the DNA is TGTGCCTGGAGTGGAGGGAATCAGCCCCAGCATTTT. Its protein is CAWSGGNQPQHF.

This chain uses TRBV20-1 with TRBJ2-1; D gene uncertain. With 6 bases removed from V and 8 bases from J, the gap between germline ends came to 8 bases. Per the germline V gene, CDR1 is DFQATT and CDR2 is SNEGSKA (reference sequence). The CDR3 loop spans 10 amino acids. The CDR3, as DNA: TGCAGTGCCGAAGCCCATGAGCAGTTCTTC. It yields the protein CSAEAHEQFF.

The rearrangement joins TRBV6-1 to TRBJ2-1; 7 positions match TRBD1. The CDR3 is made up of 12 amino acids. V lost 10 bases, J lost 7 bases, and 7 bases stayed unmatched. In germline, CDR1 is MNHNS, CDR2 SASEGT. The CDR3 region is CATTGDRNEQFF. CDR3 nucleotides: TGTGCCACCACAGGGGATCGGAATGAGCAGTTCTTC.

The rearrangement uses TRBV7-6 and TRBJ2-3; 14 bases align to TRBD2. The CDR3 covers 17 residues. The germline gives CDR1 SGHVS, CDR2 FNYEAQ. V shed 2 bases and J 3 bases; nucleotides not matched to a gene: 4. CDR3 coding DNA: TGTGCCAGCAGCTTAAGGGGGACTAGCGGGAGAACAGATACGCAGTATTTT. Residues: CASSLRGTSGRTDTQYF.

The CDR3 region has the DNA TGTGCCAGCAGAATAGGAGGGAGAAATGGCAATCAGCCCCAGCATTTT. Translated: CASRIGGRNGNQPQHF. The rearrangement uses TRBV7-8 and TRBJ1-5; no firm D call. The V and J ends lost 6 bases and 2 bases respectively, with 17 bases between them. This CDR3 is 16 amino acids long. Germline CDR1 and CDR2: SGHVS and FQNEAQ.

The chain joins TRBV12-5 to TRBJ1-1, with a tentative D call TRBD1 (5 bases). Germline-derived CDR1 and CDR2 are LGHNT and FRNRAP. Trimming stripped 1 base from V and 4 bases from J, with 10 bases between. The CDR3 has 14 residues. CDR3 protein: CASGLGAGITEAFF. In DNA form, the CDR3 reads TGTGCTAGTGGTTTGGGAGCAGGGATCACTGAAGCTTTCTTT.

J is TRBJ2-1 and V is TRBV7-9, with 8 bases that match TRBD2. The V gene end was trimmed by 5 bases and the J gene end by 3 bases; junction bases not matched to a gene: 3. CDR1 and CDR2 (germline): SEHNR, FQNEAQ (reference sequence). This CDR3 region has 14 residues. DNA of the CDR3: TGTGCCAGCAGCCTGACTAGCGTCTACAATGAGCAGTTCTTC. Encoded protein: CASSLTSVYNEQFF. Together with reference TRBV7-9 and TRBJ2-1, the CDR3 gives the full variable domain: DTGVSQNPRHKITKRGQNVTFRCDPISEHNRLYWYRQTLGQGPEFLTYFQNEAQLEKSRLLSDRFSAERPKGSFSTLEIQRTEQGDSAMYLCASSLTSVYNEQFFGPGTRLTVL.

V usage is TRBV29-1 and J usage is TRBJ1-2; a weak D match, TRBD1 (5 bases). Germline V lookup: CDR1 SQVTM, CDR2 ANQGSEA. There are 11 residues in the CDR3. The V gene lost 5 bases and the J gene lost 7 bases, with 11 bases spanning the gap. CDR3 in amino acids: CSVSEGTGYTF. The CDR3 coding sequence is TGCAGCGTTTCGGAGGGGACTGGCTACACCTTC.

The V gene is TRBV5-1, the J gene TRBJ2-1; TRBD2 matches 8 bases. Trimming at V came to 4 bases and at J to 0 bases, leaving 9 bases not matched to a gene. The CDR3 is made up of 17 amino acids. Germline V gene sequence: CDR1 SGHRS, CDR2 YFSETQ. DNA of the CDR3: TGCGCCAGCAGCCACACTTTACTAGCGGACTCCTACAATGAGCAGTTCTTC. Translation gives CASSHTLLADSYNEQFF.